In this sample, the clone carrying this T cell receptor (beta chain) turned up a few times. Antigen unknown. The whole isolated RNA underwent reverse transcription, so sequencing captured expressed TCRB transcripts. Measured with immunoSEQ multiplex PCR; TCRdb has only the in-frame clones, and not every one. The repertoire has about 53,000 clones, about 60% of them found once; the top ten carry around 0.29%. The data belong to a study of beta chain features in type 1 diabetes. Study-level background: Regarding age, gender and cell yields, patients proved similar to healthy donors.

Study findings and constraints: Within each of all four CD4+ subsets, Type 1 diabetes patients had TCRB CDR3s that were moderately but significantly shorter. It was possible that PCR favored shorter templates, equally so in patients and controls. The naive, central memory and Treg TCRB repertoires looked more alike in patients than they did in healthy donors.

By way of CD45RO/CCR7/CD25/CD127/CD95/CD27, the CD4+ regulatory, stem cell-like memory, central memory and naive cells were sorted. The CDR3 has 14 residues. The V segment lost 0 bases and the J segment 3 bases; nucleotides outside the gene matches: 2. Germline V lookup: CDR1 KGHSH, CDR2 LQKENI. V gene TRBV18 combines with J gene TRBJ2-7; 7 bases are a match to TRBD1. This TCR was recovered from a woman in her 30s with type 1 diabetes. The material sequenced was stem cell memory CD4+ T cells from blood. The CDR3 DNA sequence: TGTGCCAGCTCACCACCGACAGGGATCTACGAGCAGTACTTC. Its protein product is CASSPPTGIYEQYF.